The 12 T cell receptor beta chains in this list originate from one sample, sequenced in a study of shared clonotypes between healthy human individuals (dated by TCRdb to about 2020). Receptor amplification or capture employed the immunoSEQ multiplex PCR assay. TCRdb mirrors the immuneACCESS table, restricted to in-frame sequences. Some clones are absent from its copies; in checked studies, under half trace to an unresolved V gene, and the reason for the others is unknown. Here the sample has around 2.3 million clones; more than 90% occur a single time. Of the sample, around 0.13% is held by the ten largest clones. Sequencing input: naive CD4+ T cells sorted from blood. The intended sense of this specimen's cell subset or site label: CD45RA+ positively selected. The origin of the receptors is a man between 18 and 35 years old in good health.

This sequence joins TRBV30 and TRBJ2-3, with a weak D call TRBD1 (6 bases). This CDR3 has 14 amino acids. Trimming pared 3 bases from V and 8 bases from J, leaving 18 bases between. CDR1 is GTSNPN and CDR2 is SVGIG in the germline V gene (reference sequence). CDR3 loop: CAWRQRGSMVTQYF. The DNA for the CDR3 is TGTGCCTGGAGACAAAGGGGGTCAATGGTTACGCAGTATTTT.

The CDR3 here is CASSEAQGTDYGYTF. For the CDR3, the DNA is TGTGCCAGCAGTGAAGCTCAGGGCACGGACTATGGCTACACCTTC. The gene calls are TRBV6-1 and TRBJ1-2; D is perhaps TRBD1 (5 bases). This CDR3 is built from 15 residues. V was cut by 0 bases and J by 3 bases, with 11 bases left in between. Germline V gives CDR1 MNHNS, CDR2 SASEGT.

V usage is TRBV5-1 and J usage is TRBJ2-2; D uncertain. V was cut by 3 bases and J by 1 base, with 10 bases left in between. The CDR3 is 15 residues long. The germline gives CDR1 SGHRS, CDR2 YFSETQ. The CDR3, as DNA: TGCGCCAGCAGCTCCCGGGTGGGGAACACCGGGGAGCTGTTTTTT. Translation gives CASSSRVGNTGELFF.

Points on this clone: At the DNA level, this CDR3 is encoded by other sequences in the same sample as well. CDR3 residues: CASSLTGGGYTF. The CDR3 DNA is TGTGCCAGCAGTTTAACAGGGGGAGGCTACACCTTC. This rearrangement joins TRBV28 to TRBJ1-2, with TRBD1 identical over 8 bases. Germline loops: CDR1 MDHEN, CDR2 SYDVKM. This CDR3 has 12 amino acids. Losses at the gene ends were 2 bases for V and 8 bases for J; bases not matched to a gene: 1.

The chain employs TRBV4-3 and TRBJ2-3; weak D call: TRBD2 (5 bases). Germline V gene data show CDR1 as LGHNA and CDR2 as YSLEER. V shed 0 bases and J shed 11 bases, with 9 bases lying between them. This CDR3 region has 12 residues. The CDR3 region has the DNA TGCGCCAGCAGCCAAGATCCCGGGAAGCAGTATTTT. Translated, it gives CASSQDPGKQYF.

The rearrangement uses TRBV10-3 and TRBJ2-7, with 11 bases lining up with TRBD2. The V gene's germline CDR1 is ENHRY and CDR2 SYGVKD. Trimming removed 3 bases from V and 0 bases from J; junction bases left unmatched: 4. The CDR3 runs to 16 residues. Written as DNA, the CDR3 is TGTGCCATCAGTGATCTAGCGGGAGGACTCTCCTACGAGCAGTACTTC. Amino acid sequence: CAISDLAGGLSYEQYF.

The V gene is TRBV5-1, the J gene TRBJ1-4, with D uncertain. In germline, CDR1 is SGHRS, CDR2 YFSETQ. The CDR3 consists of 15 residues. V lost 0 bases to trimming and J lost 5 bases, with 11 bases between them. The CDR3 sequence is CASSLALGRNEKLFF. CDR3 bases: TGCGCCAGCAGCTTGGCCTTGGGTAGGAATGAAAAACTGTTTTTT.

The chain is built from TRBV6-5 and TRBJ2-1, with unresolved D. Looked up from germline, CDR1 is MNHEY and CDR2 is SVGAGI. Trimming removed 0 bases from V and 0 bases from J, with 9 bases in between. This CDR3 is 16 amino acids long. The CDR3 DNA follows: TGTGCCAGCAGTTACTCGACGGGTGTCTCCTACAATGAGCAGTTCTTC. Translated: CASSYSTGVSYNEQFF.

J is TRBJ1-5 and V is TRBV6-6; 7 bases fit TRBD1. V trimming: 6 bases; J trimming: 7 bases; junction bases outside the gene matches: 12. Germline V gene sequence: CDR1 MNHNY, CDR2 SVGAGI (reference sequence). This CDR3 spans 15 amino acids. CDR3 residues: CASRTNRGKVQPQHF. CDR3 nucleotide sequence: TGTGCCAGCAGAACGAACAGGGGAAAGGTGCAGCCCCAGCATTTT.

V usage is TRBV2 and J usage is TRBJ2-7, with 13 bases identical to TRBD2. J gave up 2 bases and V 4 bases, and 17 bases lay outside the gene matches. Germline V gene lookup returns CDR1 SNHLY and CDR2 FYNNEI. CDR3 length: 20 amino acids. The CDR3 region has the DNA TGTGCCAGCAGTGTACCCCCACTTCAACTAGCGGGAGGGAAAACCTACGAGCAGTACTTC. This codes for CASSVPPLQLAGGKTYEQYF.

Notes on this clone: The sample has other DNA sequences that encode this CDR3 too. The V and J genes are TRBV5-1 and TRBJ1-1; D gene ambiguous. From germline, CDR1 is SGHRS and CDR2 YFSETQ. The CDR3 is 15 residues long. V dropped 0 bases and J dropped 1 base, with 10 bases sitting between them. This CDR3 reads CASSLDPGTNTEAFF. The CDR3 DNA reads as TGCGCCAGCAGCTTGGATCCGGGAACGAACACTGAAGCTTTCTTT.

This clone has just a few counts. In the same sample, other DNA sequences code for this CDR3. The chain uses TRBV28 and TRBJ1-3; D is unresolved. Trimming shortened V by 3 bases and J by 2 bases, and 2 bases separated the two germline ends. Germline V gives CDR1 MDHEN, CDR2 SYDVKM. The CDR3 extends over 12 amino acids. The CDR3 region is CASSFPGNTIYF. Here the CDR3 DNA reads TGTGCCAGCAGTTTCCCTGGAAACACCATATATTTT.